The 20 T cell receptor beta chains below all came from one sample that was sequenced in a study of blood T cell repertoires in COVID-19 (dated by TCRdb to the early 2020s). The receptor library was made with the immunoSEQ multiplex PCR assay. The clones in this table, taken by TCRdb from immuneACCESS, are in-frame only. Not every clone is retained; where verified, under half of the shortfall comes from an unresolved V gene, and the cause of the rest is unknown. The sample profile shows tens of thousands of clones; approximately 86% of them were found once. The ten largest clones represent roughly 3% of the sample. The sequenced sample was peripheral blood. The receptor set was obtained from a man aged 50-60 years with active COVID-19.

The chain recombines TRBV18 with TRBJ2-3, with 8 nucleotides matching TRBD2. Germline V gene sequence: CDR1 KGHSH, CDR2 LQKENI. The junction had 5 bases not matched to a gene; V was cut back by 0 bases and J by 3 bases. CDR3 length: 16 amino acids. The CDR3 nucleotides are TGTGCCAGCTCACCACCCGGGGGGGGTGTGACAGATACGCAGTATTTT. It is translated as CASSPPGGGVTDTQYF.

This rearrangement joins TRBV12-5 to TRBJ2-1; 7 bases are shared with TRBD2. The junction had 6 bases not matched to a gene; V was cut back by 5 bases and J by 5 bases. CDR3 length: 14 residues. Germline CDR1 LGHNT, CDR2 FRNRAP. The CDR3 loop is CASGPGLGNNEQFF. The CDR3 DNA reads TGTGCTAGTGGTCCCGGACTAGGTAACAATGAGCAGTTCTTC.

This rearrangement joins TRBV25-1 to TRBJ1-2; D might be TRBD1 (6 bases). V lost 7 bases to trimming and J lost 1 base, with 13 bases between them. Germline V gives CDR1 MGHDK, CDR2 SYGVNS. The CDR3 totals 14 residues. The CDR3 here is CASTGTHNNYGYTF. Here the CDR3 DNA reads TGTGCCAGCACCGGGACACATAATAACTATGGCTACACCTTC.

V is TRBV7-6 and J is TRBJ2-7; D perhaps matches TRBD2 (7 bases). Germline loops: CDR1 SGHVS, CDR2 FNYEAQ. This CDR3 contains 16 residues. V was shortened by 5 bases and J by 4 bases, with 21 bases between the two germline ends. CDR3 region: CASSRGGSGETYEQYF. The CDR3 coding sequence is TGTGCCAGCAGCCGGGGAGGGTCAGGGGAAACGTACGAGCAGTACTTC.

By its share, this clone is medium-sized. The J gene is TRBJ1-3, the V gene TRBV6-5, with D possibly TRBD1 on 5 matching bases. CDR3 length: 16 residues. V dropped 0 bases and J dropped 7 bases, with 16 bases sitting between them. Germline values: CDR1 MNHEY, CDR2 SVGAGI. This CDR3 reads CASSYSRQSLVNTIYF. DNA for the CDR3: TGTGCCAGCAGTTACTCGCGACAGAGTCTCGTGAACACCATATATTTT.

The V and J genes are TRBV4-1 and TRBJ1-6; TRBD1 might be the D (5 bases). This CDR3 is 17 amino acids long. The germline CDR1 and CDR2 sequences are MGHRA and YSYEKL. Trimming took 6 bases from V and 0 from J, leaving 15 bases between them. The CDR3 bases are TGCGCCAGCAGTATTCAACAGGCGAGCTCCTATAATTCACCCCTCCACTTT. Amino acids: CASSIQQASSYNSPLHF.

This clone was seen a single time. The rearrangement links TRBV4-1 to TRBJ2-3; 10 bases agree with TRBD1. The CDR3 has 17 amino acids. Germline CDR1 reads MGHRA; CDR2 reads YSYEKL. V was pared by 7 bases and J by 1 base, with 11 bases of the junction left unmatched. In DNA form, the CDR3 reads TGCGCCAGCACCAAGACCCTCGGGACAGGGGGCACAGATACGCAGTATTTT. The encoded protein is CASTKTLGTGGTDTQYF.

The CDR3 region is CASSSGPGTGGFGYTF. The CDR3 DNA follows: TGTGCCAGCAGCTCTGGGCCCGGGACAGGGGGCTTCGGCTACACCTTC. The chain employs TRBV7-2 and TRBJ1-2; TRBD1 aligns across 12 bases. The CDR3 spans 16 residues. The germline CDR1 and CDR2 sequences are SGHTA and FQGNSA. J was trimmed by 8 bases and V by 4 bases; bases with no gene match: 11.

This chain connects TRBV4-1 to TRBJ2-5, with 10 nucleotides matching TRBD2. Germline lookup yields CDR1 MGHRA and CDR2 YSYEKL. This CDR3 contains 15 residues. V gave up 6 bases and J gave up 4 bases; unmatched junction bases: 8. The CDR3 loop is CASRSSGSGGETQYF. Here the CDR3 DNA reads TGCGCCAGCAGATCTAGCGGGAGCGGGGGAGAGACCCAGTACTTC.

The chain links TRBV14 to TRBJ2-5; 7 positions agree with TRBD1. CDR1 and CDR2 (germline): SGHDN, FVKESK. J lost 9 bases, V lost 4 bases, and 14 bases had no gene match. The CDR3 sequence is 15 residues long. The CDR3 DNA reads TGTGCCAGCAGCCCCGGACAGGCCATTCGGGTGCCCCAGTACTTC. Translating it yields CASSPGQAIRVPQYF.

The chain couples TRBV5-1 to TRBJ1-1; a weak D match, TRBD1 (5 bases). This CDR3 is 14 amino acids long. V was shortened by 5 bases and J by 0 bases, with 11 bases between the two germline ends. Germline CDR1 and CDR2: SGHRS and YFSETQ. CDR3 bases: TGCGCCAGCAGTCCAGGGTTCATGAACACTGAAGCTTTCTTT. Translated: CASSPGFMNTEAFF.

The chain combines TRBV19 with TRBJ1-6; 10 bases agree with TRBD1. The trim removed 3 bases at V and 10 bases at J, leaving 9 bases unmatched. The CDR3 has 16 amino acids. Germline CDR1 is LNHDA and CDR2 is SQIVND (reference sequence). In nucleotides, the CDR3 is TGTGCCAGTAGTATTCGGGACAGGGGTGGAGACTCACCCCTCCACTTT. Translated, it gives CASSIRDRGGDSPLHF.

The chain couples TRBV6-5 to TRBJ2-1; D is unclear. From germline, CDR1 is MNHEY and CDR2 SVGAGI. With 2 bases removed from V and 10 bases from J, the gap between germline ends came to 12 bases. CDR3 length: 13 residues. CDR3 region: CASSYVVGWEQFF. The CDR3 bases are TGTGCCAGCAGTTACGTAGTCGGGTGGGAGCAGTTCTTC.

The V gene is TRBV5-6, the J gene TRBJ1-5; D gene ambiguous. This CDR3 is built from 15 residues. Germline loops: CDR1 SGHDT, CDR2 YYEEEE. The ends were cut back, 1 base at V and 0 bases at J, with 8 bases in the middle. CDR3 coding DNA: TGTGCCAGCAGCTTGTGGAGCTATAGCAATCAGCCCCAGCATTTT. This sequence encodes CASSLWSYSNQPQHF.

CDR3 DNA sequence: TGTGCCTGGAACCGGGACAGGCCGCACGGCTACACCTTC. As protein: CAWNRDRPHGYTF. The rearrangement links TRBV30 to TRBJ1-2; 8 bases are a match to TRBD1. V lost 4 bases and J lost 8; bases outside the gene matches: 9. Germline V gene data show CDR1 as GTSNPN and CDR2 as SVGIG (reference sequence). The CDR3 has 13 amino acids.

This chain connects TRBV19 to TRBJ1-1; the match to TRBD1 covers 9 bases. The CDR3 contains 14 residues. V dropped 4 bases and J dropped 4; count of bases not matched to a gene: 4. Germline V gene sequence: CDR1 LNHDA, CDR2 SQIVND (reference sequence). The CDR3 is CASSTQTGGTEAFF. In DNA, the CDR3 is TGTGCCAGTAGTACCCAGACAGGGGGCACTGAAGCTTTCTTT.

The count of this clone is one. This sequence joins TRBV7-9 and TRBJ1-4, with D maybe TRBD1 (5 bases). The germline V and J ends were trimmed by 5 bases and 8 bases, with 18 bases remaining between them. Germline CDR1 reads SEHNR; CDR2 reads FQNEAQ (reference sequence). The CDR3 has 15 amino acids. This CDR3 reads CASSGHSGFREKLFF. In DNA form, the CDR3 reads TGTGCCAGCAGCGGACACTCAGGGTTTCGCGAAAAACTGTTTTTT.

This clone was detected only once. This chain joins TRBV5-1 and TRBJ2-3; TRBD2 might be the D (7 bases). The CDR3 totals 15 residues. V lost 4 bases, J lost 5 bases, and 17 bases lay in between. CDR1 is SGHRS, CDR2 YFSETQ, per germline. The CDR3 DNA reads as TGCGCCAGCAGCCCGTACGGGGGGCCCGGAGATACGCAGTATTTT. It specifies CASSPYGGPGDTQYF.

This clone was observed a single time. The CDR3 DNA is TGCAGCGTTGGGGGGGGAACTGGGCAGCCCCAGCATTTT. Translated: CSVGGGTGQPQHF. The chain combines TRBV29-1 with TRBJ1-5; D is possibly TRBD1 (5 bases). CDR1 and CDR2 (germline): SQVTM, ANQGSEA. Trimming took off 4 bases at V and 7 bases at J, with 14 bases between the two ends. The CDR3 spans 13 residues.

The chain joins TRBV6-5 to TRBJ1-3, with 11 bases lining up with TRBD1. J gave up 3 bases and V 6 bases, and 1 base lay outside the gene matches. This CDR3 region has 14 residues. CDR1 is MNHEY, CDR2 SVGAGI, per germline. The CDR3 sequence: CASRGTGGGNTIYF. The CDR3, as DNA: TGTGCCAGCAGGGGGACAGGGGGTGGAAACACCATATATTTT.